This T cell receptor (beta chain) is drawn from a study of regulatory T cells in long-lasting Graves disease. Findings and caveats of the study: The study examined only peripheral blood, not thyroid tissue. TRBV28, TRBJ1-2 and TRBJ2-5 were favored in persistent disease. The study found persistent patients shared more public clonotypes (fewer than 3,000) than new patients (over 850). Because few samples were included, accuracy may have been lower.

Arm-PCR with iRepertoire HTBI primers amplified the CDR3 regions for these TCR beta libraries. TCRdb passed the multiplex PCR reads through MiXCR, listing each CDR3 protein once. The sample consists of fewer than 400,000 distinct CDR3 sequences, about 18% of them appearing once. Indicated time point: newly diagnosed GD, antithyroid drugs for less than 3 months. PBMCs were the source of the RNA used for TCR sequencing. Regarding this clonotype: Its matching antigen is unknown.

The V gene's germline CDR1 is SGHAT and CDR2 FQNNGV. CDR3 length equals 13 residues. Between the trimmed V and J ends, which lost 4 bases and 7 bases, there was a span of 11 bases. This sequence was found in a female donor with Graves disease. Sequencing used peripheral blood mononuclear cells (PBMCs), obtained at new diagnosis, from a patient treated with antithyroid drugs. The V call is TRBV11-2, the J call TRBJ2-1, with a weak D call TRBD2 (6 bases). The CDR3 loop is CASSSGEVNEQFF. CDR3 coding DNA: TGTGCCAGCAGCTCGGGGGAGGTAAATGAGCAGTTCTTC.